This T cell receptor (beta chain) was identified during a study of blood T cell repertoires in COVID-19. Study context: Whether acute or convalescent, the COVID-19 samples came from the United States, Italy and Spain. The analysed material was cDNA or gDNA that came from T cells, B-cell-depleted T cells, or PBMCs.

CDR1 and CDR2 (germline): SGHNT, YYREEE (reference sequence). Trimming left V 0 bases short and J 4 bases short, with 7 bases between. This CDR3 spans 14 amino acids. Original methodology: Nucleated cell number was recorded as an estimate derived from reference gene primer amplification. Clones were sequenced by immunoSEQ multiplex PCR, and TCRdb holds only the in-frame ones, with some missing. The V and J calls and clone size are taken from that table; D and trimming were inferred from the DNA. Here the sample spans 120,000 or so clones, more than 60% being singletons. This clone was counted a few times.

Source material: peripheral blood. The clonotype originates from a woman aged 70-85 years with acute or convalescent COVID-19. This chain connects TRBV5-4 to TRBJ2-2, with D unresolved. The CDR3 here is CASSLEQITGELFF. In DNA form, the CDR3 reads TGTGCCAGCAGCTTGGAACAGATCACCGGGGAGCTGTTTTTT.